This T cell receptor beta chain was found in a study of early T cells in non-severe SARS-CoV-2 infection. Broader study findings: Anti-spike CD8 responses were favored by VDJdb matching, which missed private and CD4 specificities.

Attached unique molecular identifiers marked individual cDNA molecules. TCRdb fed the 5' RACE reads into MiXCR, producing one record per CDR3 protein. The repertoire includes 40,000 to 55,000 distinct CDR3 sequences, 8.5% to 10% of them detected once, and roughly 8% sits in the top ten. Germline trimming cut 7 bases from V and 9 bases from J; bases unmatched to any gene: 10. The CDR3 sequence is 14 residues long. Germline loops: CDR1 LGHDT, CDR2 YNNKEL (reference sequence). With respect to this clonotype: What it recognizes is unknown.

The chain combines TRBV3-1 with TRBJ2-1, with 9 bases identical to TRBD1. The clonotype originates from an adult who was a healthcare worker with PCR-confirmed SARS-CoV-2 infection or an uninfected control (not recorded which). The sequenced sample consisted of whole blood. The CDR3 nucleotides are TGTGCCAGCACCCCGGGACAGGGATACGGTGAGCAGTTCTTC. Residues: CASTPGQGYGEQFF.